This T cell receptor (beta chain) was documented in a study of blood T cell repertoires in COVID-19. Overall study: The United States, Italy and Spain provided the acute and convalescent COVID-19 samples. T cells, B-cell-depleted T cells, or PBMCs provided the cDNA or gDNA that served as material.

Method: immunoSEQ multiplex PCR; TCRdb's copy keeps in-frame clones and lacks some. The sample lists approximately 91,000 clones, about four fifths seen once, with about 24% in the top ten. This clone appeared once. The germline gives CDR1 SGHNT, CDR2 YYREEE (reference sequence). CDR3 length: 14 residues. V shed 2 bases and J shed 2 bases, with 11 bases lying between them. The chain joins TRBV5-4 to TRBJ2-7, with D maybe TRBD1 (5 bases). The sequence came from a man aged 65-85 years with acute or convalescent COVID-19. Sequencing was carried out using peripheral blood. The CDR3 region has the DNA TGTGCCAGCAGCTTAGGCAGGGTCCCCTACGAGCAGTACTTC. Amino acid sequence: CASSLGRVPYEQYF.